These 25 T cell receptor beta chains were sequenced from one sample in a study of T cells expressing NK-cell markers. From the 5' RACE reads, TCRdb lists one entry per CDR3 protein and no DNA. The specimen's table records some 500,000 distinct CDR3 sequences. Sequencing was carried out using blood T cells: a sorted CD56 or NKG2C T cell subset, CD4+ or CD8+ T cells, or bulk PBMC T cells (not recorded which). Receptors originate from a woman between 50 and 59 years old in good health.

The CDR3 protein is CASSPLAGLSYEQYF. This rearrangement joins TRBV9 to TRBJ2-7; absent DNA, TCRdb's TRBD2 call cannot be checked. Germline-derived CDR1 and CDR2 are SGDLS and YYNGEE. The CDR3 runs to 15 residues. The variable domain in full, with the rest retrieved from reference TRBV9 and TRBJ2-7, is DSGVTQTPKHLITATGQRVTLRCSPRSGDLSVYWYQQSLDQGLQFLIQYYNGEERAKGNILERFSAQQFPDLHSELNLSSLELGDSALYFCASSPLAGLSYEQYFGPGTRLTVT.

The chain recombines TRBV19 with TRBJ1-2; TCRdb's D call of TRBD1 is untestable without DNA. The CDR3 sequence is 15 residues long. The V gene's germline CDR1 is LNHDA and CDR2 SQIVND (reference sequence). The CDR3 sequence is CASSASGGGHYGYTF.

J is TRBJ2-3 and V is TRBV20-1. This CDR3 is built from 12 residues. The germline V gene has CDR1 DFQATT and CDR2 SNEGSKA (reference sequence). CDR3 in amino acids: CSARGDTDTQYF.

CDR3 sequence: CSARVATGRRGTDTQYF. The V gene is TRBV20-1, the J gene TRBJ2-3; TCRdb's assignment of TRBD1 cannot be checked, as there is no DNA. Germline V gene sequence: CDR1 DFQATT, CDR2 SNEGSKA (reference sequence). CDR3 length: 17 residues.

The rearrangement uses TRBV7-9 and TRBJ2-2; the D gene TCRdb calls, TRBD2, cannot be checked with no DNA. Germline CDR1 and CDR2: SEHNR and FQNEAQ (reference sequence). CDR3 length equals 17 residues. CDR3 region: CASLLPLLAGVTGELFF.

The CDR3 is CASSQEVLEKKLFF. V and J are TRBV3-1 and TRBJ1-4. This CDR3 comprises 14 residues. Per the germline V gene, CDR1 is LGHDT and CDR2 is YNNKEL (reference sequence).

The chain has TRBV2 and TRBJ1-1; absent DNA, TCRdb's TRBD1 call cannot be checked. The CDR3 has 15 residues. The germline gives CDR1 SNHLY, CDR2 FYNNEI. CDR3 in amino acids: CASSGQGSVGTEAFF.

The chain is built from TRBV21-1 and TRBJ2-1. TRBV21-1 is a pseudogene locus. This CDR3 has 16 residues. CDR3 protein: CASSKALRSSYNEQFF.

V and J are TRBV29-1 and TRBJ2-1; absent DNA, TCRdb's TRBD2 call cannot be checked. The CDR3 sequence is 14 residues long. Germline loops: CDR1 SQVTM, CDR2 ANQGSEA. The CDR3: CSVRLAGNYNEQFF.

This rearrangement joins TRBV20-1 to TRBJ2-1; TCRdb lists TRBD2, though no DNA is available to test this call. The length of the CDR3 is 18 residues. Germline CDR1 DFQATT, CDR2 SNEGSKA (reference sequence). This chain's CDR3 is CSANTPGLAGVVGNEQFF.

The chain's CDR3 is CASSLSVENIQYF. This chain uses TRBV28 with TRBJ2-4; TCRdb designates TRBD1, a call that cannot be tested without DNA. Germline V CDR1 and CDR2: MDHEN, SYDVKM. The CDR3 covers 13 residues.

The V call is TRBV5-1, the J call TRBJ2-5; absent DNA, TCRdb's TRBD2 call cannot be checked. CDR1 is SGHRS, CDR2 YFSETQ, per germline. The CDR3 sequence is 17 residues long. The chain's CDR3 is CASSLWFSGRATETQYF.

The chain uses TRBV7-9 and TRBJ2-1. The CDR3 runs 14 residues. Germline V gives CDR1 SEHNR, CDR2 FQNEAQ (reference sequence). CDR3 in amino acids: CASRVNSTYNEQFF.

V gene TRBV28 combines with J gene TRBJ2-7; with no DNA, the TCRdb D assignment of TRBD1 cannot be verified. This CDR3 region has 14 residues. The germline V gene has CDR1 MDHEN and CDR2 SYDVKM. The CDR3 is CASSVPAVTYEQYF. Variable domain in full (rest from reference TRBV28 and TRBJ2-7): DVKVTQSSRYLVKRTGEKVFLECVQDMDHENMFWYRQDPGLGLRLIYFSYDVKMKEKGDIPEGYSVSREKKERFSLILESASTNQTSMYLCASSVPAVTYEQYFGPGTRLTVT.

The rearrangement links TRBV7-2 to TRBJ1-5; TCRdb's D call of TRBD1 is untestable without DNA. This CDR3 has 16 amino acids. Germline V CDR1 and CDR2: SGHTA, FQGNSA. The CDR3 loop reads CASSPVLQGNDQPQHF. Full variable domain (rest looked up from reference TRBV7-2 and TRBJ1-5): GAGVSQSPSNKVTEKGKDVELRCDPISGHTALYWYRQSLGQGLEFLIYFQGNSAPDKSGLPSDRFSAERTGGSVSTLTIQRTQQEDSAVYLCASSPVLQGNDQPQHFGDGTRLSIL.

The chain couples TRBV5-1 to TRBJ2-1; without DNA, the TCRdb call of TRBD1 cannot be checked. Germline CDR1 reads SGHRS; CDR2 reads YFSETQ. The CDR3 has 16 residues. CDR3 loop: CASSLVLGTGVNEQFF.

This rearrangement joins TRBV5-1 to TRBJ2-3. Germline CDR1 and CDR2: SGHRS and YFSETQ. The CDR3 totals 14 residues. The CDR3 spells CASSLSTTTDTQYF.

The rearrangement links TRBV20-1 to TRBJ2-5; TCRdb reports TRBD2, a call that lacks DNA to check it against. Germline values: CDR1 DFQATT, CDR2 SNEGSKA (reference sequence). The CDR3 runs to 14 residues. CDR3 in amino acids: CSARRDGGGETQYF.

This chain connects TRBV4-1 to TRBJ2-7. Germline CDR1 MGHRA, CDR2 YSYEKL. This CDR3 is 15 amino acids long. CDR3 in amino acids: CASSHRLGSIYEQYF.

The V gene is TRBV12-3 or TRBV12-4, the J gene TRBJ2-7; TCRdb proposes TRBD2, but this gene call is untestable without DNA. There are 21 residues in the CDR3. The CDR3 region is CASSLRGLGTSGRMGPSEQYF.

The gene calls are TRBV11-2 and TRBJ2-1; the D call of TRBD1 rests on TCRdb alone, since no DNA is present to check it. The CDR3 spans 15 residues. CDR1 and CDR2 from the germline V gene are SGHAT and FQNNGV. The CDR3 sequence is CASSPDRRPMNEQFF.

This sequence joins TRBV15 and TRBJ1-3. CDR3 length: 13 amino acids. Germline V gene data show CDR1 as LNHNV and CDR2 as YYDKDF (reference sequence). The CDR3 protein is CATSRHSGNTIYF.

The CDR3 sequence: CASSQGPKETQYF. The gene calls are TRBV6-2 or TRBV6-3 and TRBJ2-5; TCRdb's D gene call, TRBD2, goes unchecked for lack of DNA. Germline V gene sequence: CDR1 MNHEY, CDR2 SVGEGT. This CDR3 contains 13 residues.

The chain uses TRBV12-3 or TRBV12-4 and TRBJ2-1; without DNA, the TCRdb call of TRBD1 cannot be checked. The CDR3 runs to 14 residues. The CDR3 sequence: CASGGQGRGNEQFF.

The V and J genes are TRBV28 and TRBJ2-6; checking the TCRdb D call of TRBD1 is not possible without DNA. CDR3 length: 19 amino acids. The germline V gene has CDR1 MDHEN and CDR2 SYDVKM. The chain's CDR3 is CASSPYGDRGLSGANVLTF.